This T cell receptor beta chain comes out of a study of monozygotic twins with inflammatory bowel disease. TCRdb reprocessed the 5' RACE reads, keeping one entry per CDR3 protein, no DNA. In total, the table holds 200,000 to 250,000 distinct CDR3 sequences. CDR3 length: 16 residues. Germline V gene sequence: CDR1 SGHTA, CDR2 FQGNSA. The chain carries TRBV7-2 and TRBJ1-4; TCRdb's D gene call, TRBD1, goes unchecked for lack of DNA. This TCR was sampled from a human donor with ulcerative colitis or Crohn's disease, or a healthy co-twin of an affected twin (not recorded which). Sequencing used blood. The CDR3 loop reads CASSLTRQGAGEKLFF.